This T cell receptor beta chain came from a study of T cell responses to AZD1222 COVID-19 vaccine. Germline values: CDR1 MNHEY, CDR2 SVGAGI. The CDR3 is 14 amino acids. Losses at the gene ends were 5 bases for V and 7 bases for J; bases not matched to a gene: 8. The table came from immunoSEQ multiplex PCR; TCRdb's copy has only in-frame clones and leaves some out. The table records tens of thousands of clones, nearly 90% of them present only once. The rearrangement uses TRBV6-5 and TRBJ1-1; the match to TRBD1 covers 9 bases. This specimen was peripheral blood, taken 28 days after the second AZD1222 dose. The TCR originated in an adult who received the AZD1222 COVID-19 vaccine. The CDR3 region has the DNA TGTGCCAGCAGTCACCGGGACAGGGTCCGTGAAGCTTTCTTT. Translated: CASSHRDRVREAFF.